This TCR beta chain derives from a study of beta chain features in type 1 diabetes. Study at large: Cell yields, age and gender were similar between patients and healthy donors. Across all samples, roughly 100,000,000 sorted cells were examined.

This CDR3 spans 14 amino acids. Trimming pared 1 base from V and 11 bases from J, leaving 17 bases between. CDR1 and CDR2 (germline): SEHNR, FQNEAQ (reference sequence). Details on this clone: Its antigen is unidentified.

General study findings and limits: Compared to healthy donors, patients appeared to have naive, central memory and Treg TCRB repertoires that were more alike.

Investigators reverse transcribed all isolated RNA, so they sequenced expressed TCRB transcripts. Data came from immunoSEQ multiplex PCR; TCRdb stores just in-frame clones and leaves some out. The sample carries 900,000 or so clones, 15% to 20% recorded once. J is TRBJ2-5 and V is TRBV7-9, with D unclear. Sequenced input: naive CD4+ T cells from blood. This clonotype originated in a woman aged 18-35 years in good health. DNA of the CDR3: TGTGCCAGCAGCTTAGAGGCAGATCAAGGTTTACAGTACTTC. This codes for CASSLEADQGLQYF.